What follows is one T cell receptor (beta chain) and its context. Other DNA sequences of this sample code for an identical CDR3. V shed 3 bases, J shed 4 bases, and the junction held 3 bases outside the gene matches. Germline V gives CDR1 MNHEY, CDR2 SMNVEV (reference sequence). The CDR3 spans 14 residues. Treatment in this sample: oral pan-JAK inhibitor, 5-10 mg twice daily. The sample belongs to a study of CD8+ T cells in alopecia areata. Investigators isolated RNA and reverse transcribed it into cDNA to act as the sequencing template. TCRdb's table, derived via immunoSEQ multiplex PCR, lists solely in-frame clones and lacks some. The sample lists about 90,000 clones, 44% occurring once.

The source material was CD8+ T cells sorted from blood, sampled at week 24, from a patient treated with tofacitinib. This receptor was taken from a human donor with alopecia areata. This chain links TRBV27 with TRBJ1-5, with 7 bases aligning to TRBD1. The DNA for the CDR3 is TGTGCCAGCAGTTTGGGACAGTCAAATCAGCCCCAGCATTTT. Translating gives CASSLGQSNQPQHF.